Below are 17 T cell receptor beta chains sequenced from a single sample in a study of T cells after yellow fever vaccination. TCRdb re-called the 5' RACE reads through MiXCR, storing one row per CDR3 protein. The table includes over 250,000 distinct CDR3 sequences, roughly 5% detected once. This material consisted of CD4+ T cells sorted from PBMCs, taken on the day of the yellow fever booster vaccination. The receptors were sampled from a man younger than 35 who received the YFV17D yellow fever vaccine.

This clonotype has at least ten counts. V usage is TRBV6-2 or TRBV6-3 and J usage is TRBJ2-5; 13 bases match TRBD2. V lost 8 bases and J lost 2; bases outside the gene matches: 5. The CDR3 is made up of 15 amino acids. Germline lookup yields CDR1 MNHEY and CDR2 SVGEGT. The CDR3 DNA reads TGTGCCAGCGGGACTAGCGGGGCTTCACAAGAGACCCAGTACTTC. Translation gives CASGTSGASQETQYF.

This clonotype was seen a handful of times. V gene TRBV5-5 combines with J gene TRBJ2-7; D may match TRBD1 or TRBD2 (5 bases each). Between the trimmed V and J ends, which lost 3 bases and 4 bases, there was a span of 11 bases. The CDR3 is made up of 13 amino acids. Per the germline V gene, CDR1 is SGHKS and CDR2 is YYEKEE (reference sequence). CDR3 DNA sequence: TGTGCCAGCAGCTGGGACCCGGGGTACGAGCAGTACGTC. Amino acids: CASSWDPGYEQYV.

The table lists this clonotype with a few counts. This chain links TRBV12-5 with TRBJ1-4; TRBD1 aligns across 8 bases. The ends lost 4 bases at V and 8 bases at J; junction bases unmatched: 6. The CDR3 covers 14 residues. Germline CDR1 is LGHNT and CDR2 is FRNRAP. CDR3 sequence: CASGSGTGWEKLFF. The CDR3 region has the DNA TGTGCTAGTGGTTCAGGGACAGGCTGGGAAAAACTGTTTTTT.

Only a few counts were recorded for this clonotype. CDR3 nucleotides: TGTGCCAGCAGCGAATGGACGGCGCGGGGGCCCCAGCATTTT. This sequence encodes CASSEWTARGPQHF. The chain employs TRBV3-1 and TRBJ1-5; D unresolved. V gave up 5 bases and J gave up 9 bases, with 17 bases separating them. The CDR3 consists of 14 residues. Germline CDR1 and CDR2: LGHDT and YNNKEL (reference sequence).

This clonotype has a handful of counts. The chain couples TRBV29-1 to TRBJ2-5; possibly TRBD2 for D (5 bases). Germline V gives CDR1 SQVTM, CDR2 ANQGSEA. V was pared by 3 bases and J by 7 bases, with 15 bases between. The CDR3 length is 13 residues. The CDR3 coding sequence is TGCAGCGTTGAGGCGGAGGCCCTGGGGACCCAGTACTTC. Translation gives CSVEAEALGTQYF.

This clonotype was seen a few times. The chain couples TRBV6-6 to TRBJ2-7, with D tentatively TRBD1 (7 bases). In germline, CDR1 is MNHNY, CDR2 SVGAGI (reference sequence). V dropped 6 bases and J dropped 6 bases, with 15 bases sitting between them. The CDR3 consists of 13 residues. The chain's CDR3 is CASSRGTDGEQYF. The CDR3 DNA reads TGTGCCAGCAGCCGCGGGACAGATGGCGAGCAGTACTTC.

This clonotype was seen many times. The genes are TRBV12-3 or TRBV12-4 and TRBJ2-5; perhaps TRBD2 as D (6 bases). The CDR3 is made up of 13 amino acids. Trimming cost V 3 bases and J 3 bases, with 8 bases left between them. The CDR3 nucleotides read TGTGCCAGCAGTTTGGGGGAGGAAGAGACCCAGTACTTC. This sequence encodes CASSLGEEETQYF.

This chain links TRBV9 with TRBJ2-7; no clear D. Germline CDR1 is SGDLS and CDR2 is YYNGEE. The CDR3 consists of 16 residues. The germline V and J ends were trimmed by 0 bases and 4 bases, with 17 bases remaining between them. This CDR3 is CASSVVRSNQGYEQYV. The CDR3 nucleotides read TGTGCCAGCAGCGTAGTAAGGTCCAACCAAGGGTACGAGCAGTACGTC.

There are many counts of this clonotype. The rearrangement joins TRBV27 to TRBJ2-1; 8 bases align to TRBD2. Losses at the gene ends were 0 bases for V and 10 bases for J; bases not matched to a gene: 11. The length of the CDR3 is 16 residues. CDR1 and CDR2 (germline): MNHEY, SMNVEV (reference sequence). This chain's CDR3 is CASSLSPRGAFQEQFF. DNA for the CDR3: TGTGCCAGCAGTTTATCCCCGCGGGGGGCCTTTCAAGAGCAGTTCTTC.

The rearrangement uses TRBV7-9 and TRBJ2-1; 9 nucleotides match TRBD2. CDR1 is SEHNR, CDR2 FQNEAQ, per germline (reference sequence). The CDR3 sequence is 16 residues long. With 5 bases clipped from V and 0 bases from J, the junction kept 5 bases outside the gene matches. The CDR3, as DNA: TGTGCCAGCAGCCCTAGCGGGGCCAGCTCCTACAATGAGCAGTTCTTC. As protein: CASSPSGASSYNEQFF.

Only a few counts were recorded for this clonotype. This rearrangement joins TRBV9 to TRBJ1-1; D perhaps matches TRBD1 (6 bases). CDR3 length: 13 amino acids. Germline values: CDR1 SGDLS, CDR2 YYNGEE. V shed 3 bases and J shed 7 bases, with 13 bases lying between them. DNA of the CDR3: TGTGCCAGCAGCGGGACAGTAAGTGGTGAAGCTTTCTTT. This sequence encodes CASSGTVSGEAFF.

V usage is TRBV12-3 or TRBV12-4 and J usage is TRBJ1-3; D may be TRBD1 (5 bases). The CDR3 sequence is 15 residues long. V lost 6 bases and J 4 bases, leaving 16 bases between the germline ends. CDR3 in amino acids: CASRFPGTEGNTIYF. CDR3 in DNA: TGTGCCAGCAGATTCCCCGGGACCGAAGGAAACACCATATATTTT.

The sample holds many counts of this clonotype. The chain uses TRBV4-2 and TRBJ2-2; possibly TRBD1 or TRBD2 for D (5 bases each). Germline loops: CDR1 LGHNA, CDR2 YNFKEQ. The germline V and J ends were trimmed by 4 bases and 4 bases, with 22 bases remaining between them. This CDR3 contains 18 residues. The CDR3: CASSLRGDGEMFTGELFF. CDR3 bases: TGTGCCAGCAGCCTTCGAGGGGACGGGGAGATGTTCACCGGGGAGCTGTTTTTT.

The chain recombines TRBV20-1 with TRBJ2-5, with TRBD2 identical over 10 bases. Germline assignment: CDR1 DFQATT and CDR2 SNEGSKA (reference sequence). CDR3 length equals 14 residues. V gave up 3 bases and J gave up 5 bases; unmatched junction bases: 6. The DNA of the CDR3 is TGCAGTGCTAGTAGCGGGGGGCTGGGGGAGACCCAGTACTTC. Amino acids: CSASSGGLGETQYF.

This clonotype came up a few times. The J gene is TRBJ1-5, the V gene TRBV12-3 or TRBV12-4; TRBD1 agrees at 10 bases. The CDR3 consists of 15 residues. V lost 3 bases to trimming and J lost 6 bases; unmatched junction nucleotides: 5. The CDR3 DNA reads TGTGCCAGCAGTTTCGGGACAGGGGCCCCTCAGCCCCAGCATTTT. Protein sequence: CASSFGTGAPQPQHF.

This clonotype was seen only a few times. The chain employs TRBV20-1 and TRBJ1-4, with TRBD1 matching over 8 bases. CDR1 and CDR2 (germline): DFQATT, SNEGSKA (reference sequence). CDR3 length: 13 amino acids. V shed 7 bases, J shed 7 bases, and the junction held 8 bases outside the gene matches. The CDR3 DNA is TGCAGTGTCCCGACAGGGGAGGGTGAAAAACTGTTTTTT. It specifies CSVPTGEGEKLFF.

This clonotype was observed a handful of times. This chain joins TRBV10-3 and TRBJ2-7; D call uncertain. The CDR3 length is 13 residues. The V and J ends lost 1 base and 4 bases respectively, with 8 bases between them. Germline CDR1 and CDR2: ENHRY and SYGVKD. CDR3 bases: TGTGCCATCAGTGAGTGGTCCAGGTACGAGCAGTACTTC. Its translation: CAISEWSRYEQYF.